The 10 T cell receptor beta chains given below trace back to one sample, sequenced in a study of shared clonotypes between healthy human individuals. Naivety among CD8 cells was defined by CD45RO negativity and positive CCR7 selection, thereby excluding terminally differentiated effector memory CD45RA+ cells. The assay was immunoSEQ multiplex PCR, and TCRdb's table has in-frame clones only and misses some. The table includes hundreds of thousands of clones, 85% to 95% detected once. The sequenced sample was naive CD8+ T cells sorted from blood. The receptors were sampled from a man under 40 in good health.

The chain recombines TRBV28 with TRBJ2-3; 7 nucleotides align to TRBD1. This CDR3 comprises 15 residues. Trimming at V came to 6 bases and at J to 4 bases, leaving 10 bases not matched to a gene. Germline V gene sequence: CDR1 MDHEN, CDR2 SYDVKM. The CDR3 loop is CASSQGQSIADTQYF. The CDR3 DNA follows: TGTGCCAGCAGCCAGGGACAGTCCATTGCAGATACGCAGTATTTT.

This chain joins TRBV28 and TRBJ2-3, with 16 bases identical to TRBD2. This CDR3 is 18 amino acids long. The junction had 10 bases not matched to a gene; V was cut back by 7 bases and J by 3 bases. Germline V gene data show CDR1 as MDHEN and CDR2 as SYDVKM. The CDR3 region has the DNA TGTGCCAGCATTACGGGACTAGCGGGAGGGAGGTGGACAGATACGCAGTATTTT. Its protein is CASITGLAGGRWTDTQYF. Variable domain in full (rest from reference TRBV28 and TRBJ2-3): DVKVTQSSRYLVKRTGEKVFLECVQDMDHENMFWYRQDPGLGLRLIYFSYDVKMKEKGDIPEGYSVSREKKERFSLILESASTNQTSMYLCASITGLAGGRWTDTQYFGPGTRLTVL.

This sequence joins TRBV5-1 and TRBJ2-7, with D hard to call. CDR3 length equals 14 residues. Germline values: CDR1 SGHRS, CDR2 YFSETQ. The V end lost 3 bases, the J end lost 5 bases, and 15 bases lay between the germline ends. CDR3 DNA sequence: TGCGCCAGCAGCTCTCCCAGTACCTATGACGAGCAGTACTTC. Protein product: CASSSPSTYDEQYF.

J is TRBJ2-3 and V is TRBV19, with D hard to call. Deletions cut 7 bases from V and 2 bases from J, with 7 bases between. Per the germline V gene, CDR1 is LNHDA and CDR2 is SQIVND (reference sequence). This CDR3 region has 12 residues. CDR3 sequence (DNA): TGTGCCAGTAACGCCCCCACAGATACGCAGTATTTT. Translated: CASNAPTDTQYF.

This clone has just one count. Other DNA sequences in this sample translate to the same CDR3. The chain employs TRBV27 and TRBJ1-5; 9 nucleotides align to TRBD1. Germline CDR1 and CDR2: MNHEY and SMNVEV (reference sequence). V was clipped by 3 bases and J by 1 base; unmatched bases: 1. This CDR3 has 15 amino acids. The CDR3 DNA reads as TGTGCCAGCAGTTTCGGGACAGGGAGCAATCAGCCCCAGCATTTT. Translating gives CASSFGTGSNQPQHF.

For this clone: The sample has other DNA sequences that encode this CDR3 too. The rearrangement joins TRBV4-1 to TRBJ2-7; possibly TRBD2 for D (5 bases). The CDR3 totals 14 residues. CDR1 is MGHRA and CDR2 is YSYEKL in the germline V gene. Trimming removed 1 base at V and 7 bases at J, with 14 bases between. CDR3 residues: CASSQVSEGYEQYF. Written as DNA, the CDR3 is TGCGCCAGCAGCCAAGTCTCCGAGGGATATGAGCAGTACTTC.

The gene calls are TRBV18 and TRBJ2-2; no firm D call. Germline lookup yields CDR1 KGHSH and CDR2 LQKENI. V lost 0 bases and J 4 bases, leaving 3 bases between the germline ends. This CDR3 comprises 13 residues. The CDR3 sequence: CASSPPTTGELFF. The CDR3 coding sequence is TGTGCCAGCTCACCACCGACCACCGGGGAGCTGTTTTTT.

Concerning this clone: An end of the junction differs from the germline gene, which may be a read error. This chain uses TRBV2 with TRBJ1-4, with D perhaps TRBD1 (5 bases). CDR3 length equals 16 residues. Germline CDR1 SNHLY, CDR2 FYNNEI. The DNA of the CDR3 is TGTGCCAGCAGGGAAGGACACCTAGAAGCAGGTGAAAAACTGTTTTTT. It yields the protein CASREGHLEAGEKLFF.

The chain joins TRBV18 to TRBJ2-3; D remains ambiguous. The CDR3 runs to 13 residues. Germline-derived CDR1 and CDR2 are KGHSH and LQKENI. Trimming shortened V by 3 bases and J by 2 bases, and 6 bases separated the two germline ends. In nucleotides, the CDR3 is TGTGCCAGCTCACCCCCGCTCACAGATACGCAGTATTTT. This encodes CASSPPLTDTQYF.

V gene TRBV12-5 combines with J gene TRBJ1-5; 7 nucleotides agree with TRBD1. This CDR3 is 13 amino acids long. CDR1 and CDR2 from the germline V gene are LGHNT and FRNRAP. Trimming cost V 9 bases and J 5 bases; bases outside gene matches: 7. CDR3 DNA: TGTGCTAGCGCACTGGGACAGCATCAGCCCCAGCATTTT. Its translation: CASALGQHQPQHF. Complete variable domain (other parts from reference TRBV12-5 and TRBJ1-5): DARVTQTPRHKVTEMGQEVTMRCQPILGHNTVFWYRQTMMQGLELLAYFRNRAPLDDSGMPKDRFSAEMPDATLATLKIQPSEPRDSAVYFCASALGQHQPQHFGDGTRLSIL.